This entry lists 27 T cell receptor beta chains sequenced from one sample in a study of blood T cell repertoires in COVID-19. Clones were read by immunoSEQ multiplex PCR, and TCRdb kept only the in-frame ones, dropping some. The data show about 130,000 clones, around 86% seen once. Sequencing used peripheral blood. The source is a human donor in a cohort sampled during active COVID-19.

This clone was seen only a few times. The chain couples TRBV6-2 or TRBV6-3 to TRBJ1-5, with a possible D match to TRBD1 (6 bases). Trimming removed 6 bases from V and 3 bases from J, with 9 bases in between. The CDR3 length is 13 residues. Germline CDR1 and CDR2: MNHEY and SVGEGT. CDR3 amino acids: CASSRTDNQPQHF. The CDR3, as DNA: TGTGCCAGCAGCAGGACAGACAATCAGCCCCAGCATTTT.

The chain uses TRBV10-3 and TRBJ2-7; 7 nucleotides match TRBD1. Losses at the gene ends were 11 bases for V and 1 base for J; bases not matched to a gene: 8. There are 13 residues in the CDR3. CDR1 and CDR2 (germline): ENHRY, SYGVKD. CDR3 sequence reads: CASRQGLSYEQYF. DNA of the CDR3: TGTGCCTCAAGACAGGGTTTGTCCTACGAGCAGTACTTC.

Only a few counts were recorded for this clone. The chain links TRBV28 to TRBJ2-7; the D gene is possibly TRBD1 (5 bases). V dropped 3 bases and J dropped 1 base, with 16 bases sitting between them. Germline values: CDR1 MDHEN, CDR2 SYDVKM. CDR3 length equals 16 residues. The DNA for the CDR3 is TGTGCCAGCAGTTTCCCCCCAGGGAAGGTTTCCTACGAGCAGTACTTC. Residues: CASSFPPGKVSYEQYF.

Comments on this clone: The DNA is omitted, as the CDR3 cannot be located on it reliably, and the CDR3 follows TCRdb's listing. The chain links TRBV6-5 to TRBJ1-2. Germline values: CDR1 MNHEY, CDR2 SVGAGI. Ends included, the CDR3 has 13 residues. CDR3 region: CASSSSDYYGYTF.

The DNA for the CDR3 is TGTGCCAGTAGCTCGGTTAATTCACCCCTCCACTTT. It translates to CASSSVNSPLHF. The gene calls are TRBV19 and TRBJ1-6; no clear D gene. The CDR3 covers 12 residues. The germline V and J ends were trimmed by 6 bases and 6 bases, with 6 bases remaining between them. The germline V gene has CDR1 LNHDA and CDR2 SQIVND (reference sequence). Based on the CDR3 plus reference TRBV19 and TRBJ1-6, the full variable domain is DGGITQSPKYLFRKEGQNVTLSCEQNLNHDAMYWYRQDPGQGLRLIYYSQIVNDFQKGDIAEGYSVSREKKESFPLTVTSAQKNPTAFYLCASSSVNSPLHFGNGTRLTVT.

The J gene is TRBJ1-1, the V gene TRBV4-1; D is perhaps TRBD1 (5 bases). CDR1 and CDR2 from the germline V gene are MGHRA and YSYEKL. The CDR3 loop spans 16 amino acids. Deletions cut 0 bases from V and 0 bases from J, with 11 bases between. This CDR3 is CASSQDLAGMNTEAFF. Here the CDR3 DNA reads TGCGCCAGCAGCCAAGATCTCGCAGGGATGAACACTGAAGCTTTCTTT.

The rearrangement links TRBV4-3 to TRBJ1-6; no clear D gene. The germline CDR1 and CDR2 sequences are LGHNA and YSLEER. The CDR3 runs 15 residues. Trimming removed 3 bases from V and 7 bases from J, with 13 bases in between. This CDR3 is CASSQDGVGNSPLHF. CDR3 DNA: TGCGCCAGCAGCCAGGACGGGGTGGGGAATTCACCCCTCCACTTT.

This clone was observed a single time. The chain employs TRBV6-2 or TRBV6-3 and TRBJ1-4; possible D gene TRBD1, 6 bases. V was shortened by 2 bases and J by 3 bases, with 13 bases between the two germline ends. Per germline, CDR1 MNHEY and CDR2 SVGEGT. This CDR3 is built from 16 residues. The CDR3 sequence: CASSYLNRVANEKLFF. The CDR3 DNA reads as TGTGCCAGCAGTTACCTCAACAGGGTAGCTAATGAAAAACTGTTTTTT.

The chain recombines TRBV5-1 with TRBJ2-1; 7 bases fit TRBD2. The V segment lost 4 bases and the J segment 15 bases; nucleotides outside the gene matches: 10. Germline values: CDR1 SGHRS, CDR2 YFSETQ. This CDR3 comprises 12 residues. DNA for the CDR3: TGCGCCAGCAGCCGAGGGGACCCGGGAGGGTTCTTC. Translating it yields CASSRGDPGGFF.

This chain joins TRBV27 and TRBJ2-1; D may be TRBD1 (6 bases). Germline V lookup: CDR1 MNHEY, CDR2 SMNVEV (reference sequence). The CDR3 sequence is 15 residues long. The V end was cut by 5 bases, the J end by 4 bases, with 15 bases between. The CDR3 DNA follows: TGTGCCAGCAGTCCCAACAGGGTTTCTTACAATGAGCAGTTCTTC. Encoded protein: CASSPNRVSYNEQFF.

V gene TRBV28 combines with J gene TRBJ1-2; 10 bases are a match to TRBD1. Germline CDR1 is MDHEN and CDR2 is SYDVKM. The junction had 9 bases not matched to a gene; V was cut back by 3 bases and J by 8 bases. The CDR3 sequence is 15 residues long. The CDR3 here is CASSLRATGGRGYTF. The CDR3 region has the DNA TGTGCCAGCAGTTTGCGCGCGACAGGGGGCCGAGGCTACACCTTC.

This clone has only one observation. V gene TRBV7-2 combines with J gene TRBJ1-5; a weak D match, TRBD1 (5 bases). V was cut by 4 bases and J by 4 bases, with 17 bases left in between. The germline V gene encodes CDR1 SGHTA and CDR2 FQGNSA. There are 16 residues in the CDR3. CDR3 in DNA: TGTGCCAGCAGCTACTTCTTGACAGATTCTAATCAGCCCCAGCATTTT. This translates into CASSYFLTDSNQPQHF.

The chain joins TRBV30 to TRBJ2-3, with 7 nucleotides matching TRBD2. J lost 4 bases, V lost 4 bases, and 8 bases had no gene match. The CDR3 contains 14 residues. The germline V gene has CDR1 GTSNPN and CDR2 SVGIG (reference sequence). For the CDR3, the DNA is TGTGCCTGGATGACGGCGGGAGTGGCAGATACGCAGTATTTT. Amino acid sequence: CAWMTAGVADTQYF.

The rearrangement joins TRBV19 to TRBJ2-7; 11 nucleotides line up with TRBD2. The ends lost 3 bases at V and 1 base at J; junction bases unmatched: 5. This CDR3 is built from 16 residues. Germline values: CDR1 LNHDA, CDR2 SQIVND (reference sequence). The CDR3 nucleotides are TGTGCCAGTAGTATTAGACTAGCGGGATCGTCCTACGAGCAGTACTTC. As protein: CASSIRLAGSSYEQYF.

The chain joins TRBV5-1 to TRBJ2-3; TRBD2 matches at 9 bases. V shed 0 bases, J shed 5 bases, and the junction held 10 bases outside the gene matches. Germline loops: CDR1 SGHRS, CDR2 YFSETQ. The CDR3 consists of 17 residues. The CDR3 region has the DNA TGCGCCAGCAGCTTGGGACTAGCGGCCATGGGCATAGATACGCAGTATTTT. Amino acid sequence: CASSLGLAAMGIDTQYF.

The chain combines TRBV7-8 with TRBJ2-7; 10 nucleotides line up with TRBD1. Germline trimming cut 6 bases from V and 0 bases from J; bases unmatched to any gene: 11. Germline V gene lookup returns CDR1 SGHVS and CDR2 FQNEAQ. The CDR3 loop spans 17 amino acids. The CDR3 sequence is CASRPGTGAQFSYEQYF. Written as DNA, the CDR3 is TGTGCCAGCAGACCCGGGACAGGGGCTCAATTCTCCTACGAGCAGTACTTC.

This clone appeared a single time. The V and J genes are TRBV5-1 and TRBJ2-3, with D possibly TRBD1 on 8 matching bases. V was trimmed by 4 bases and J by 4 bases, leaving 19 bases between them. The CDR3 spans 16 residues. Germline CDR1 reads SGHRS; CDR2 reads YFSETQ. CDR3 DNA: TGCGCCAGCAGCCTCAGACAGGGGAGGGTTGCAGATACGCAGTATTTT. Encoded protein: CASSLRQGRVADTQYF. Filled out from reference TRBV5-1 and TRBJ2-3, the complete variable domain reads KAGVTQTPRYLIKTRGQQVTLSCSPISGHRSVSWYQQTPGQGLQFLFEYFSETQRNKGNFPGRFSGRQFSNSRSEMNVSTLELGDSALYLCASSLRQGRVADTQYFGPGTRLTVL.

The chain links TRBV13 to TRBJ1-1; 7 bases are shared with TRBD1. Trimming cost V 5 bases and J 1 base; bases outside gene matches: 4. This CDR3 spans 14 amino acids. Germline CDR1 reads PRHDT; CDR2 reads FYEKMQ (reference sequence). CDR3 bases: TGTGCCAGCAGCCACCGACAGGGGAACACTGAAGCTTTCTTT. Protein: CASSHRQGNTEAFF.

The V call is TRBV7-2, the J call TRBJ2-7, with TRBD2 matching 7 bases. The CDR3 length is 14 residues. In germline, CDR1 is SGHTA, CDR2 FQGNSA. Germline trimming cut 3 bases from V and 8 bases from J; bases unmatched to any gene: 10. CDR3 sequence: CASSLGREAFQQYF. The CDR3 coding sequence is TGTGCCAGCAGCTTGGGCCGGGAGGCTTTTCAGCAGTACTTC.

The chain joins TRBV18 to TRBJ2-1, with a tentative D call TRBD2 (5 bases). The germline V gene has CDR1 KGHSH and CDR2 LQKENI. Trimming pared 2 bases from V and 0 bases from J, leaving 8 bases between. CDR3 length: 15 residues. The CDR3 loop reads CASSPTRSSYNEQFF. The CDR3 DNA follows: TGTGCCAGCTCACCAACTAGGAGCTCCTACAATGAGCAGTTCTTC. The full variable domain, rest sourced from reference TRBV18 and TRBJ2-1, is NAGVMQNPRHLVRRRGQEARLRCSPMKGHSHVYWYRQLPEEGLKFMVYLQKENIIDESGMPKERFSAEFPKEGPSILRIQQVVRGDSAAYFCASSPTRSSYNEQFFGPGTRLTVL.

The J gene is TRBJ1-1, the V gene TRBV11-3, with 8 bases matching TRBD1. The CDR3 is made up of 16 amino acids. CDR1 is SGHNT, CDR2 YENEEA, per germline. V lost 6 bases to trimming and J lost 5 bases; unmatched junction nucleotides: 14. CDR3: CASRRAPDRVKTEAFF. CDR3 in DNA: TGTGCCAGCAGGCGCGCCCCGGACAGGGTAAAGACTGAAGCTTTCTTT.

The chain couples TRBV2 to TRBJ1-2; tentatively, D is TRBD1 (6 bases). CDR1 and CDR2 (germline): SNHLY, FYNNEI. CDR3 length equals 14 residues. The V end lost 1 base, the J end lost 4 bases, and 10 bases lay between the germline ends. CDR3 amino acids: CASSEEGHSYGYTF. As DNA, the CDR3 is TGTGCCAGCAGTGAAGAGGGACACTCCTATGGCTACACCTTC.

This clone was seen once. The sample contains more than one DNA sequence encoding this CDR3. The rearrangement uses TRBV28 and TRBJ2-2, with TRBD1 as a possible D gene (5 bases). The CDR3 loop spans 14 amino acids. Trimming left V 3 bases short and J 5 bases short, with 10 bases between. Germline lookup yields CDR1 MDHEN and CDR2 SYDVKM. This chain's CDR3 is CASSLAGSTGELFF. DNA of the CDR3: TGTGCCAGCAGTTTGGCAGGGTCGACCGGGGAGCTGTTTTTT.

In its sample, this clone was seen once. The chain joins TRBV30 to TRBJ1-2; the match to TRBD1 covers 9 bases. V gave up 3 bases and J gave up 9 bases; unmatched junction bases: 8. Germline lookup yields CDR1 GTSNPN and CDR2 SVGIG (reference sequence). This CDR3 contains 13 residues. Written as DNA, the CDR3 is TGTGCCTGGAGCGCACAGGGGGCGAGTCGCTACACCTTC. The encoded protein is CAWSAQGASRYTF. The variable domain in full, with the rest retrieved from reference TRBV30 and TRBJ1-2, is SQTIHQWPATLVQPVGSPLSLECTVEGTSNPNLYWYRQAAGRGLQLLFYSVGIGQISSEVPQNLSASRPQDRQFILSSKKLLLSDSGFYLCAWSAQGASRYTFGSGTRLTVV.

The chain has TRBV27 and TRBJ2-7, with D possibly TRBD1 on 6 matching bases. Germline V gene sequence: CDR1 MNHEY, CDR2 SMNVEV (reference sequence). The CDR3 runs 13 residues. V was shortened by 5 bases and J by 5 bases, with 13 bases between the two germline ends. CDR3 bases: TGTGCCAGCAGTCATCCCACAGGGAACGAGCAGTACTTC. As protein: CASSHPTGNEQYF.

The chain uses TRBV5-8 and TRBJ1-2; D is unclear. The length of the CDR3 is 16 residues. Trimming took off 4 bases at V and 3 bases at J, with 19 bases between the two ends. Germline CDR1 is SGHTS and CDR2 is YDEGEE. The CDR3: CASSRPYGREDYGYTF. For the CDR3, the DNA is TGTGCCAGCAGCCGCCCCTATGGACGGGAGGACTATGGCTACACCTTC.

This clone was seen more than once but under ten times. The chain combines TRBV4-3 with TRBJ2-7, with 10 bases aligning to TRBD2. J lost 3 bases, V lost 4 bases, and 0 bases had no gene match. Germline CDR1 reads LGHNA; CDR2 reads YSLEER. The CDR3 contains 13 residues. The chain's CDR3 is CASSRTSGYEQYF. The CDR3 DNA is TGCGCCAGCAGCCGGACTAGCGGCTACGAGCAGTACTTC.